This T cell receptor (beta chain) comes out of a study of cytotoxic CD8 clonotypes in ibrutinib-treated CLL. Germline V gene sequence: CDR1 MNHNS, CDR2 SASEGT. This CDR3 is 13 amino acids long. Between the trimmed V and J ends, which lost 10 bases and 1 base, there was a span of 14 bases. Clones were sequenced by immunoSEQ multiplex PCR, and TCRdb holds only the in-frame ones, with some missing. The sample lists 14,000 or so clones; almost 65% were seen once. The TCR comes from a human donor with chronic lymphocytic leukemia. This chain connects TRBV6-1 to TRBJ2-7, with D perhaps TRBD2 (6 bases). The sequencing used PBMCs, collected before ibrutinib treatment. The CDR3, as DNA: TGTGCCACCAGGGCTAGCGCTTCCTACGAGCAGTACTTC. Protein sequence: CATRASASYEQYF.